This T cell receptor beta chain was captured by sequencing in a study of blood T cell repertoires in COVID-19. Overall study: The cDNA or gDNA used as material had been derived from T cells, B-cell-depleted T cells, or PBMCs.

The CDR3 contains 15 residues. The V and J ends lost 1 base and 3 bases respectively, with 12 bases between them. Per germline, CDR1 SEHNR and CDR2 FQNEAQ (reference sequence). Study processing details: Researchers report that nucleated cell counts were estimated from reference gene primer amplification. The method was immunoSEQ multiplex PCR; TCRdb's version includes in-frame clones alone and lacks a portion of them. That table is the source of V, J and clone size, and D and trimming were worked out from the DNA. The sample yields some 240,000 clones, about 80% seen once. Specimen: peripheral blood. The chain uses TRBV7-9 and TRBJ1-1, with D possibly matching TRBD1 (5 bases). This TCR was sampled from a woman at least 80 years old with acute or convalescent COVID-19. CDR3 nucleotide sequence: TGTGCCAGCAGCTTAGATCGGACGGGGGACACTGAAGCTTTCTTT. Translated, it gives CASSLDRTGDTEAFF.